A single sample is the source of the 31 T cell receptor beta chains below, sequenced in a study of T cells in Graves' hyperthyroidism and ophthalmopathy. What was amplified from RNA transcripts were TCR beta CDR3 regions. HTBI primers drove first-round RT-PCR of the TCR CDR3. MiXCR, run by TCRdb on the multiplex PCR reads, gives a single entry per CDR3 protein. The sample yields about 500,000 distinct CDR3 sequences, approximately 48% seen once. Sequenced sample: peripheral blood or thyroid tissue (not recorded which). The receptors were gathered from an adult woman with Graves' disease, either hyperthyroidism or ophthalmopathy (not recorded which).

This rearrangement joins TRBV2 to TRBJ2-7; TRBD1 agrees at 8 bases. This CDR3 spans 14 amino acids. Germline V CDR1 and CDR2: SNHLY, FYNNEI. After removal of 4 bases from V and 2 bases from J, the junction contained 4 bases not matched to a gene. The CDR3 is CASSGRTGTYEQYF. DNA of the CDR3: TGTGCCAGCAGTGGGAGGACAGGGACCTACGAGCAGTACTTC.

This clonotype was counted a single time. The gene calls are TRBV11-2 and TRBJ1-2, with a possible D match to TRBD1 (6 bases). CDR1 is SGHAT and CDR2 is FQNNGV in the germline V gene. This CDR3 has 17 amino acids. V was clipped by 5 bases and J by 6 bases, with 25 bases between them. The CDR3 is CASSTTRDTSGDDGYTF. DNA of the CDR3: TGTGCCAGCAGCACTACCCGGGACACTTCCGGGGACGATGGCTACACCTTC. Full variable domain (rest looked up from reference TRBV11-2 and TRBJ1-2): EAGVAQSPRYKIIEKRQSVAFWCNPISGHATLYWYQQILGQGPKLLIQFQNNGVVDDSQLPKDRFSAERLKGVDSTLKIQPAKLEDSAVYLCASSTTRDTSGDDGYTFGSGTRLTVV.

CDR3 nucleotides: TGTGCCAGTAGTCCCTGGAACACTGAAGCTTTCTTT. It is translated as CASSPWNTEAFF. This chain links TRBV19 with TRBJ1-1; D not resolved. The CDR3 runs 12 residues. V was shortened by 5 bases and J by 1 base, with 5 bases between the two germline ends. Looked up from germline, CDR1 is LNHDA and CDR2 is SQIVND (reference sequence).

This chain joins TRBV29-1 and TRBJ2-7; TRBD2 matches 8 bases. Germline V gives CDR1 SQVTM, CDR2 ANQGSEA. This CDR3 comprises 12 residues. The trim removed 3 bases at V and 5 bases at J, leaving 3 bases unmatched. The CDR3 DNA sequence: TGCAGCGTTGAGGGCGGGAGGAACGAGCAGTACTTC. Its translation: CSVEGGRNEQYF.

There are a few counts of this clonotype. Mismatch with germline at one junction end may stem from a read error. V and J are TRBV10-3 and TRBJ1-1; D is uncertain. The CDR3 runs 14 residues. Germline CDR1 reads ENHRY; CDR2 reads SYGVKD. CDR3 nucleotides: TGTGCCAGCAGTTATCCCGGGTTCCATACTGAAGCTTTCTTT. This gives the protein CASSYPGFHTEAFF.

V gene TRBV7-9 combines with J gene TRBJ1-1; D unclear. CDR1 is SEHNR and CDR2 is FQNEAQ in the germline V gene (reference sequence). The CDR3 loop spans 13 amino acids. V was pared by 1 base and J by 8 bases, with 11 bases between. CDR3 protein: CASSLEAAIEAFF. The CDR3, as DNA: TGTGCCAGCAGCTTAGAGGCAGCTATCGAAGCTTTCTTT.

This clonotype occurred many times. The chain carries TRBV2 and TRBJ1-4, with D unclear. Germline V gene lookup returns CDR1 SNHLY and CDR2 FYNNEI. The CDR3 loop spans 14 amino acids. V gave up 1 base and J gave up 8 bases, with 11 bases separating them. CDR3 nucleotides: TGTGCCAGCAGTGAAGTAACTTTTCGCGAAAAACTGTTTTTT. Translated: CASSEVTFREKLFF. Together with reference TRBV2 and TRBJ1-4, the CDR3 gives the full variable domain: EPEVTQTPSHQVTQMGQEVILRCVPISNHLYFYWYRQILGQKVEFLVSFYNNEISEKSEIFDDQFSVERPDGSNFTLKIRSTKLEDSAMYFCASSEVTFREKLFFGSGTQLSVL.

This clonotype was counted between two and nine times. V is TRBV9 and J is TRBJ2-7; 9 bases are shared with TRBD1. V was clipped by 0 bases and J by 1 base; unmatched bases: 2. The CDR3 is 15 residues long. Germline loops: CDR1 SGDLS, CDR2 YYNGEE. For the CDR3, the DNA is TGTGCCAGCAGCGTAGGGGGACAGGGATCCTACGAGCAGTACTTC. Amino acid sequence: CASSVGGQGSYEQYF.

The table lists this clonotype with many counts. The gene calls are TRBV25-1 and TRBJ2-5; no definite D call. V shed 3 bases and J shed 2 bases, with 13 bases lying between them. Germline CDR1 MGHDK, CDR2 SYGVNS. This CDR3 region has 15 residues. The CDR3 protein is CASSDPTAPQETQYF. Here the CDR3 DNA reads TGTGCCAGCAGTGATCCGACGGCCCCTCAAGAGACCCAGTACTTC.

Here the CDR3 DNA reads TGTGCCAGCAGCAACCCCGGCGCCGATACGCAGTATTTT. This translates into CASSNPGADTQYF. This chain uses TRBV7-3 with TRBJ2-3; no reliable D call. The V gene lost 5 bases and the J gene lost 6 bases, with 12 bases spanning the gap. The CDR3 is 13 amino acids. From germline, CDR1 is SGHTA and CDR2 FQGTGA.

The genes are TRBV5-6 and TRBJ1-5, with D unresolved. Trimming removed 0 bases at V and 1 base at J, with 5 bases between. In germline, CDR1 is SGHDT, CDR2 YYEEEE. CDR3 size: 14 residues. The CDR3 DNA reads TGTGCCAGCAGCTTGGCCCCGAGCAATCAGCCCCAGCATTTT. Translated, it gives CASSLAPSNQPQHF.

This clonotype was observed many times. The V gene is TRBV11-2, the J gene TRBJ2-6; the D is unclear. Germline assignment: CDR1 SGHAT and CDR2 FQNNGV. V was shortened by 0 bases and J by 0 bases, with 18 bases between the two germline ends. The CDR3 spans 20 residues. The CDR3 spells CASSLDGRQLTPSGANVLTF. CDR3 sequence (DNA): TGTGCCAGCAGCTTAGATGGTAGGCAGCTAACTCCCTCTGGGGCCAACGTCCTGACTTTC.

The chain employs TRBV29-1 and TRBJ1-1, with 9 bases identical to TRBD1. Germline V gene lookup returns CDR1 SQVTM and CDR2 ANQGSEA. V lost 6 bases and J lost 5; bases outside the gene matches: 13. The CDR3 runs 15 residues. The CDR3 DNA is TGCAGCGTCCAAAAACCGGGACAGGGACCGACTGAAGCTTTCTTT. The encoded protein is CSVQKPGQGPTEAFF.

The chain recombines TRBV20-1 with TRBJ1-2; 11 nucleotides match TRBD1. Unmatched junction bases numbered 11, after V lost 5 bases and J lost 0 bases. Germline values: CDR1 DFQATT, CDR2 SNEGSKA (reference sequence). There are 17 residues in the CDR3. DNA for the CDR3: TGCAGTGCTTATACCCGGGACAGGGGGAGGCCTAACTATGGCTACACCTTC. Translating gives CSAYTRDRGRPNYGYTF.

Details on this clonotype: This may be a read error, as it is one base from a much larger clone. The chain couples TRBV29-1 to TRBJ2-2, with TRBD2 matching 11 bases. The CDR3 runs to 15 residues. The germline V gene has CDR1 SQVTM and CDR2 ANQGSEA. Unmatched junction bases numbered 7, after V lost 4 bases and J lost 6 bases. CDR3 DNA: TGCAGCGTTGGCGTAGGGACTAGCGGCCCCGGGGAGCTGTTTTTT. It translates to CSVGVGTSGPGELFF.

The J gene is TRBJ1-3, the V gene TRBV6-5; possible D gene TRBD1, 5 bases. V shed 0 bases and J shed 0 bases, with 15 bases lying between them. Looked up from germline, CDR1 is MNHEY and CDR2 is SVGAGI. CDR3 length: 18 residues. The CDR3 bases are TGTGCCAGCAGTTACTCGACAGTCCGGGGGAGCTCTGGAAACACCATATATTTT. Its protein product is CASSYSTVRGSSGNTIYF.

This clonotype was picked up many times. The rearrangement uses TRBV7-9 and TRBJ1-1; TRBD1 matches 9 bases. This CDR3 contains 13 residues. Germline CDR1 and CDR2: SEHNR and FQNEAQ (reference sequence). V lost 4 bases, J lost 3 bases, and 0 bases stayed unmatched. CDR3: CASSWTGDTEAFF. For the CDR3, the DNA is TGTGCCAGCAGCTGGACAGGGGACACTGAAGCTTTCTTT.

This rearrangement joins TRBV9 to TRBJ2-7, with 7 bases identical to TRBD1. CDR1 and CDR2 (germline): SGDLS, YYNGEE. V lost 3 bases and J lost 0; bases outside the gene matches: 3. There are 14 residues in the CDR3. The CDR3 sequence: CASSEGTASYEQYF. The CDR3 DNA sequence: TGTGCCAGCAGCGAGGGGACAGCCTCCTACGAGCAGTACTTC.

This chain connects TRBV15 to TRBJ2-7; no clear D. Trimming removed 3 bases from V and 9 bases from J, with 18 bases in between. CDR1 LNHNV and CDR2 YYDKDF come from the germline V gene (reference sequence). The CDR3 consists of 14 residues. CDR3 amino acids: CATSSLEANQWQYF. The CDR3 nucleotides read TGTGCCACCAGCAGCTTAGAGGCAAATCAGTGGCAGTACTTC.

This clonotype was seen only a few times. The chain uses TRBV2 and TRBJ2-5, with a weak D call TRBD2 (6 bases). The CDR3 spans 16 residues. V lost 3 bases to trimming and J lost 4 bases, with 18 bases between them. Germline CDR1 is SNHLY and CDR2 is FYNNEI. CDR3 amino acids: CASSDPASDRRETQYF. In DNA, the CDR3 is TGTGCCAGCAGTGATCCGGCTAGCGATAGGCGAGAGACCCAGTACTTC. Variable domain in full (rest from reference TRBV2 and TRBJ2-5): EPEVTQTPSHQVTQMGQEVILRCVPISNHLYFYWYRQILGQKVEFLVSFYNNEISEKSEIFDDQFSVERPDGSNFTLKIRSTKLEDSAMYFCASSDPASDRRETQYFGPGTRLLVL.

The chain couples TRBV29-1 to TRBJ2-1; D uncertain. Trimming pared 3 bases from V and 8 bases from J, leaving 14 bases between. The CDR3 is made up of 13 amino acids. Per the germline V gene, CDR1 is SQVTM and CDR2 is ANQGSEA. The DNA of the CDR3 is TGCAGCGTTGAGGTGGGGATTGTAGATGAGCAGTTCTTC. Protein sequence: CSVEVGIVDEQFF.

The chain links TRBV18 to TRBJ2-7; 7 bases are shared with TRBD1. V lost 8 bases to trimming and J lost 5 bases; unmatched junction nucleotides: 9. Germline CDR1 is KGHSH and CDR2 is LQKENI. This CDR3 region has 13 residues. The CDR3: CASATGRANEQYF. The CDR3 DNA reads as TGTGCCAGCGCGACAGGGCGGGCCAACGAGCAGTACTTC. The full variable domain, rest sourced from reference TRBV18 and TRBJ2-7, is NAGVMQNPRHLVRRRGQEARLRCSPMKGHSHVYWYRQLPEEGLKFMVYLQKENIIDESGMPKERFSAEFPKEGPSILRIQQVVRGDSAAYFCASATGRANEQYFGPGTRLTVT.

This clonotype appeared many times. Compared with germline, one end of the junction differs, possibly owing to a read error. The CDR3: CASSRMNTGRNTEELFF. CDR3 coding DNA: TGTGCCAGCAGCAGAATGAATACCGGGAGAAACACCGAGGAGCTGTTTTTT. V usage is TRBV5-8 and J usage is TRBJ2-2, with D perhaps matching TRBD2 (6 bases). The CDR3 is 17 amino acids. CDR1 and CDR2 from the germline V gene are SGHTS and YDEGEE.

The gene calls are TRBV7-2 and TRBJ2-7, with 9 nucleotides matching TRBD1. Trimming cost V 1 base and J 3 bases; bases outside gene matches: 7. The CDR3 is 16 amino acids. Germline CDR1 SGHTA, CDR2 FQGNSA. Here the CDR3 reads CASSLGPGQGYYEQYF. CDR3 bases: TGTGCCAGCAGCTTAGGGCCGGGACAGGGTTACTACGAGCAGTACTTC.

This clonotype was counted between two and nine times. The chain joins TRBV12-3 or TRBV12-4 to TRBJ1-2; possibly TRBD1 for D (6 bases). This CDR3 region has 15 residues. The V gene lost 3 bases and the J gene lost 8 bases, with 19 bases spanning the gap. CDR3 in DNA: TGTGCCAGCAGTTTCCTAGGACAACAGGGTGGAGGCTACACCTTC. Amino acid sequence: CASSFLGQQGGGYTF.

This clonotype was picked up a small number of times. The chain has TRBV10-3 and TRBJ1-1; D is perhaps TRBD1 (5 bases). CDR3 length: 12 amino acids. Trimming took off 2 bases at V and 8 bases at J, with 9 bases between the two ends. Germline values: CDR1 ENHRY, CDR2 SYGVKD. CDR3 sequence (DNA): TGTGCCATCAGTGAGGGGACCGCCGAAGCTTTCTTT. Encoded protein: CAISEGTAEAFF.

CDR3 in DNA: TGCGCCAGCAGGCAGGGGGCGTCCAGCGAGACCCAGTACTTC. Encoded protein: CASRQGASSETQYF. V is TRBV10-2 and J is TRBJ2-5; 8 positions match TRBD1. Germline V gene lookup returns CDR1 WSHSY and CDR2 SAAADI. CDR3 length equals 14 residues. The V segment lost 6 bases and the J segment 5 bases; nucleotides outside the gene matches: 8.

This chain joins TRBV29-1 and TRBJ2-7; D is unresolved. The germline CDR1 and CDR2 sequences are SQVTM and ANQGSEA. The CDR3 sequence is 13 residues long. V lost 4 bases to trimming and J lost 0 bases, with 10 bases between them. The CDR3 sequence is CSVVIGGSYEQYF. The CDR3 nucleotides are TGCAGCGTTGTTATCGGTGGCTCCTACGAGCAGTACTTC.

The chain has TRBV29-1 and TRBJ1-1; D gene ambiguous. This CDR3 is 11 amino acids long. Germline CDR1 SQVTM, CDR2 ANQGSEA. With 8 bases removed from V and 1 base from J, the gap between germline ends came to 8 bases. Written as DNA, the CDR3 is TGCAGCTGGAGTAAGAACACTGAAGCTTTCTTT. Its translation is CSWSKNTEAFF.

This clonotype was recorded a few times. The rearrangement uses TRBV10-2 and TRBJ1-2; D possibly corresponds to TRBD1 (6 bases). CDR3 length equals 11 residues. The V and J ends lost 8 bases and 6 bases respectively, with 10 bases between them. Germline V gives CDR1 WSHSY, CDR2 SAAADI. CDR3 sequence (DNA): TGCGCCAGCCAAGGGGGTGATGGCTACACCTTC. As protein: CASQGGDGYTF.

The chain employs TRBV6-1 and TRBJ2-2, with D possibly matching TRBD1 (5 bases). The CDR3 length is 15 residues. V lost 6 bases, J lost 3 bases, and 14 bases lay in between. From germline, CDR1 is MNHNS and CDR2 SASEGT. CDR3 bases: TGTGCCAGCAGCCCATCAGGGTTTTACACCGGGGAGCTGTTTTTT. Translation gives CASSPSGFYTGELFF.